This T cell receptor (beta chain) stems from a study of cytomegalovirus exposure and HLA in healthy donors. Points from the study as a whole: V- and J-gene trimming in TCR beta was tied to a missense DCLRE1C variant by an analysis performed later.

A multiplex PCR was run with 60 Vbeta primers and 13 Jbeta primers. Data came from immunoSEQ multiplex PCR; TCRdb stores just in-frame clones and leaves some out. The repertoire includes some 140,000 clones, 60% to 80% of them detected once, and approximately 2% sits in the top ten. Regarding this clone: The antigen is undetermined.

The source of this sequence is a man aged 25-40 years in good health and CMV-seronegative. The specimen sequenced was PBMCs.

The CDR3 spells CASSLARGYEQYF. The DNA of the CDR3 is TGTGCCAGCAGCTTAGCGCGAGGCTACGAGCAGTACTTC. The chain carries TRBV7-9 and TRBJ2-7; D remains ambiguous. Germline V lookup: CDR1 SEHNR, CDR2 FQNEAQ (reference sequence). With 0 bases removed from V and 3 bases from J, the gap between germline ends came to 6 bases. The CDR3 totals 13 residues.